The rows below give T cell receptor beta chains drawn from one sample of a study of neurological immune-mediated disorders. TCRdb reprocessed the 5' RACE reads with MiXCR, giving one entry per CDR3 protein. In the table there are 36,000 or so distinct CDR3 sequences, over 9% of which are singletons. Sequences were obtained from PBMCs. Receptors originate from a woman aged 25 to 45 with HTLV-1-associated myelopathy (HAM/TSP). Each CDR3 is given with its conserved first and last residue. The D gene is left open where the match is weak. Some rows mark clone size as missing; the rest say once, few, many or name a class of expanded clone.

j_call	d_call	v_call	clone_size	cdr3_nt	cdr3_aa
TRBJ1-3	-	TRBV20-1	many	TGCAGTGCTAGAGGGGCTGGAAACACCATATATTTT	CSARGAGNTIYF
TRBJ2-5	TRBD2	TRBV20-1	-	TGCAGTGTACATTCCCTAGCGGGGGGGCGGGGAGAGACCCAGTACTTC	CSVHSLAGGRGETQYF
TRBJ1-6	-	TRBV3-1	-	TGTGCCAGCAGCCGACGAGGAACGAACTCCTATAATTCACCACTCCACTTT	CASSRRGTNSYNSPLHF
TRBJ1-1	-	TRBV2	many	TGTGCCAGCCGCCTCCCAAGACTTGAAGCTTTCTTT	CASRLPRLEAFF
TRBJ2-1	TRBD2	TRBV5-1	many	TGCGCCAGCAGCTTGAGACCACTAGCGGGGGGGTACAATGAGCAGTTCTTC	CASSLRPLAGGYNEQFF
TRBJ2-3	TRBD1	TRBV9	many	TGTGCCAGCAGCCTCACTTCGGGACAGACAACAGATACGCAGTATTTT	CASSLTSGQTTDTQYF
TRBJ1-6	-	TRBV29-1	many	TGCAGCGTTCAAGTGGGCTCCTATAATTCACCCCTCCACTTT	CSVQVGSYNSPLHF
TRBJ2-1	-	TRBV7-3	many	TGTGCCAGCAGCTTGGCCCGCCGGAGCTACTCCTACAATGAGCAGTTCTTC	CASSLARRSYSYNEQFF
TRBJ2-3	-	TRBV5-6	many	TGTGCCAGCAGCTCCCTCACAGATACGCAGTATTTT	CASSSLTDTQYF
TRBJ1-5	-	TRBV10-2	medium-sized	TGCGCCAGCAGTGAGAAAAATCAGCCCCAGCATTTT	CASSEKNQPQHF
TRBJ1-2	-	TRBV9	many	TGTGCCAGCAGCGGTGGGGGGGGGCGAGAACTATCTAACTATGGCTACACCTTC	CASSGGGGRELSNYGYTF
TRBJ1-1	-	TRBV20-1	many	TGCAGTGCACCTGACAGACTAATGAACACTGAAGCTTTCTTT	CSAPDRLMNTEAFF
TRBJ2-1	TRBD2	TRBV5-1	many	TGCGCCAGCAGCCTTATAGCGGGGGAAATTGGTGAGCAGTTCTTC	CASSLIAGEIGEQFF
TRBJ1-1	-	TRBV12-5	few	TGTGCTAGTGGTTTTAGGCCGAACACTGAAGCTTTCTTT	CASGFRPNTEAFF
TRBJ2-7	-	TRBV3-1	many	TGTGCCAGCAGCTGGTCCACGAGGTACGAGCAGTACTTC	CASSWSTRYEQYF
TRBJ1-5	-	TRBV6-1	-	TGTGCCAGCAGTGACTCTGGCAAAACTGGACAGCCGGGCAATCAGCCCCAGCATTTT	CASSDSGKTGQPGNQPQHF